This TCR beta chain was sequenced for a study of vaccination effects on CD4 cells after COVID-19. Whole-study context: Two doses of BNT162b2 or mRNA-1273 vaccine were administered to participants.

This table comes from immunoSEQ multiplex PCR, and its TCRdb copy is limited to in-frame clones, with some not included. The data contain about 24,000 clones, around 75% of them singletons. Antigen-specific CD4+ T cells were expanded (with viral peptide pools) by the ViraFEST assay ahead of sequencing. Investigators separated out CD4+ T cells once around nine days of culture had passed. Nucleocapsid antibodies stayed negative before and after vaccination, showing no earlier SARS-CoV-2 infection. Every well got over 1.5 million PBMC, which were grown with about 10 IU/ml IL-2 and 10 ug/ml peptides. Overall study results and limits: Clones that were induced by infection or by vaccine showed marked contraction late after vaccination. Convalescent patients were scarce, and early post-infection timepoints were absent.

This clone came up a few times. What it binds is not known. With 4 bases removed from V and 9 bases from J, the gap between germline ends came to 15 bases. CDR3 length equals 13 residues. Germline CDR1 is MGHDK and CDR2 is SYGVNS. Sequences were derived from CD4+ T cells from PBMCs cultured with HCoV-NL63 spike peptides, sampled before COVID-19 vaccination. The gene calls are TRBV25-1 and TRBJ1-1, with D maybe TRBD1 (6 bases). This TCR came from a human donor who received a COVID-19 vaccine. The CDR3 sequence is CASSVAGQNKAFF. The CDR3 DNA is TGTGCCAGCAGTGTGGCCGGACAGAATAAAGCTTTCTTT.